The T cell receptor beta chain under discussion was sequenced for a study of T cells in Graves' hyperthyroidism and ophthalmopathy. The CDR3 extends over 16 amino acids. V was trimmed by 5 bases and J by 0 bases, leaving 14 bases between them. Germline V CDR1 and CDR2: PRHDT, FYEKMQ (reference sequence). General study points: A median 6.5 months before onset, the model predicted ophthalmopathy.

TCR beta CDR3 sequences were amplified from RNA transcripts. HTBI primers drove first-round RT-PCR of the TCR CDR3. TCRdb reprocessed the multiplex PCR reads with MiXCR, giving one entry per CDR3 protein. The table has roughly 740,000 distinct CDR3 sequences, about 15% seen once. Hyperthyroidism in the patients, aged 18 to 65, was newly diagnosed and under 2 months in duration. Concerning this clonotype itself: Its antigen is still unknown.

The V call is TRBV13, the J call TRBJ2-1; perhaps D is TRBD1 or TRBD2 (6 bases each). The sequence was collected from a man aged 18 to 30 with Graves' hyperthyroidism. The material sequenced was blood. The CDR3 here is CASSHGGTSSYNEQFF. In DNA form, the CDR3 reads TGTGCCAGCAGCCATGGCGGGACAAGCTCCTACAATGAGCAGTTCTTC.